This TCR beta chain originates from a study of T cells after yellow fever vaccination. The wider study: SMART-Seq v4 Ultra Low Input served to prepare low-cell-number fractions.

Synthesis of TCR cDNA relied on 5'RACE template switching, which attached a universal primer site and UMIs. TCRdb fed the 5' RACE reads into MiXCR, producing one record per CDR3 protein. The profile shows roughly 500,000 distinct CDR3 sequences, 15% to 20% of them singletons. This clonotype turned up a few times. CDR1 and CDR2 from the germline V gene are DFQATT and SNEGSKA (reference sequence). The CDR3 totals 14 residues. V shed 4 bases, J shed 2 bases, and the junction held 7 bases outside the gene matches. The sequencing here drew on PBMCs, taken 15 days after the yellow fever booster vaccination. The sequence derives from a young man who received the YFV17D yellow fever vaccine. The chain joins TRBV20-1 to TRBJ2-7, with 8 bases fitting TRBD2. The CDR3 DNA reads TGCAGTGCTAATCCAGCGGGAGCGGCCTACGAGCAGTACTTC. Its translation: CSANPAGAAYEQYF.